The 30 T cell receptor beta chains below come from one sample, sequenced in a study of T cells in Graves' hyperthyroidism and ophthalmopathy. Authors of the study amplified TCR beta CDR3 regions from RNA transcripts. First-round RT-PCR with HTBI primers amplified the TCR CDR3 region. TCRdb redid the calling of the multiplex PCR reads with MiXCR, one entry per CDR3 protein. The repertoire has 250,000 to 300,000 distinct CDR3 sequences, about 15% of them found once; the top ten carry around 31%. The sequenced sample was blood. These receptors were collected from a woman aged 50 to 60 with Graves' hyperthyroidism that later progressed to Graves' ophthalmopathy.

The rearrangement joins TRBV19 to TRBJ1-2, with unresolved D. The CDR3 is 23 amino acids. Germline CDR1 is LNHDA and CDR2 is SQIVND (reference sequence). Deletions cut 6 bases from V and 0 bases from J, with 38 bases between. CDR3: CASSLPGNSFPFRPILPNYGYTF. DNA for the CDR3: TGTGCCAGTAGCCTCCCCGGCAACTCGTTTCCCTTCAGGCCTATCCTGCCTAACTATGGCTACACCTTC.

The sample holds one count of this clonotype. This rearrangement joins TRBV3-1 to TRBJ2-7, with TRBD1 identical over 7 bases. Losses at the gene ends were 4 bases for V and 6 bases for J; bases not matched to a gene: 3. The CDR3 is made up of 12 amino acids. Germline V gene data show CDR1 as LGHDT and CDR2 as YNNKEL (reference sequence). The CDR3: CASSLTGAEQYF. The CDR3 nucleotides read TGTGCCAGCAGCCTCACAGGGGCCGAGCAGTACTTC.

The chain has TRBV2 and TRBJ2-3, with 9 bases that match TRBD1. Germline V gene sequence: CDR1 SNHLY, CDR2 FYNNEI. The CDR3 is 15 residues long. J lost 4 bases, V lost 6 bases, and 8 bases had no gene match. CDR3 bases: TGTGCCAGCAGGGCGGACAGGGGAATCCCAGATACGCAGTATTTT. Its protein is CASRADRGIPDTQYF.

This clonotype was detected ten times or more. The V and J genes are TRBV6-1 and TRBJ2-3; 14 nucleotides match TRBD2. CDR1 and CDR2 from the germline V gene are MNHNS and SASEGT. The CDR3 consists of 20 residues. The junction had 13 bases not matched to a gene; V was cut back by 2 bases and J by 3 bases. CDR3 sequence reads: CASSERRLAGGRVRTDTQYF. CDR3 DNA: TGTGCCAGCAGTGAAAGGCGACTAGCGGGAGGGCGGGTTAGGACAGATACGCAGTATTTT.

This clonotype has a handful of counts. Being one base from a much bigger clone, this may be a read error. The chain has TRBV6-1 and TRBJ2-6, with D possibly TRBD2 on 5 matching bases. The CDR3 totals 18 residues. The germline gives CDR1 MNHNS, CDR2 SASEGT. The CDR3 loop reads CSSSSRTGRLPGANVLTF. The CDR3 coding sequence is TGTTCCAGCAGTAGCCGAACGGGAAGGTTACCTGGGGCCAACGTCCTGACTTTC.

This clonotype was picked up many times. The CDR3: CASSSMGGYTQYF. DNA of the CDR3: TGTGCCAGCAGCTCTATGGGGGGGTATACGCAGTATTTT. The chain links TRBV6-1 to TRBJ2-3; 7 nucleotides match TRBD2. J lost 7 bases, V lost 6 bases, and 7 bases had no gene match. CDR1 and CDR2 from the germline V gene are MNHNS and SASEGT. The CDR3 contains 13 residues.

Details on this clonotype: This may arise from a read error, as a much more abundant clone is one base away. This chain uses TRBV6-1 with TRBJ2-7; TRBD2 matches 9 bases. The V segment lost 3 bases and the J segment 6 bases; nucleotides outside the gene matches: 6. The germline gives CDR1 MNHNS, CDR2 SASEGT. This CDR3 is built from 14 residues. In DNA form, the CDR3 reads TGTGCCAGCAGTGAGCGGGAGGGGGCCGGCGAGCAGTACTTC. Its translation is CASSEREGAGEQYF.

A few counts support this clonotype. CDR3 DNA: TGTGCCAGTAGTCCCTCCCCGTCCTACGAGCAGTACTTC. This gives the protein CASSPSPSYEQYF. The rearrangement uses TRBV19 and TRBJ2-7; D gene uncertain. The germline gives CDR1 LNHDA, CDR2 SQIVND (reference sequence). V was clipped by 5 bases and J by 1 base, with 9 bases between them. This CDR3 spans 13 amino acids.

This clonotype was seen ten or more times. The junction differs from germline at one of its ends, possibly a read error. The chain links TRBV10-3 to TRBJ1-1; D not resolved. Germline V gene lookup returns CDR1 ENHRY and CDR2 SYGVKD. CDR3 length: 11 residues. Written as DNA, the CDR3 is TGTGCCATCAGAAGGAACACTGAAGTTTTCTTT. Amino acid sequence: CAIRRNTEVFF.

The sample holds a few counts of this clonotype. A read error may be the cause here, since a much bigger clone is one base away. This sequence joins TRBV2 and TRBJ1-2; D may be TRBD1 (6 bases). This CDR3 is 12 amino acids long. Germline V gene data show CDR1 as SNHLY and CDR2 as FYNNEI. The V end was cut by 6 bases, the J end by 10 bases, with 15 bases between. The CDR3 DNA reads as TGTGCCAGCAGAGCTACAGGGTTGGACTACACCTTC. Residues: CASRATGLDYTF.

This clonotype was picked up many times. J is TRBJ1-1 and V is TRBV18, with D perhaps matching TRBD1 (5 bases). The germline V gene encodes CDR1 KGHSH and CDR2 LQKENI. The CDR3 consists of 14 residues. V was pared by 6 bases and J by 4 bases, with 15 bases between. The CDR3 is CASSRGEVSTEAFF. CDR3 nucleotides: TGTGCCAGCTCCCGGGGGGAGGTGAGCACTGAAGCTTTCTTT. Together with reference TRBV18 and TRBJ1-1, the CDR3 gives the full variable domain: NAGVMQNPRHLVRRRGQEARLRCSPMKGHSHVYWYRQLPEEGLKFMVYLQKENIIDESGMPKERFSAEFPKEGPSILRIQQVVRGDSAAYFCASSRGEVSTEAFFGQGTRLTVV.

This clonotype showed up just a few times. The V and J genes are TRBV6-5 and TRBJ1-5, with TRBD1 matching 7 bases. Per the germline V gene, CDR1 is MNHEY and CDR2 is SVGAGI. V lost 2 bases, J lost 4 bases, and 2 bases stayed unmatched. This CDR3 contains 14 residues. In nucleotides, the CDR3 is TGTGCCAGCAGTTACGGGGACAGTAATCAGCCCCAGCATTTT. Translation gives CASSYGDSNQPQHF.

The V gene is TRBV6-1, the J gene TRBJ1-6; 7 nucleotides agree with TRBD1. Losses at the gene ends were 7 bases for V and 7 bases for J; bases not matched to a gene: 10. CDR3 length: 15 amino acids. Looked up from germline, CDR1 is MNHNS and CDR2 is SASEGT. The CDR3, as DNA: TGTGCCAGCAACCAAAGAGGGGGCTACAATTCACCCCTCCACTTT. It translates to CASNQRGGYNSPLHF.

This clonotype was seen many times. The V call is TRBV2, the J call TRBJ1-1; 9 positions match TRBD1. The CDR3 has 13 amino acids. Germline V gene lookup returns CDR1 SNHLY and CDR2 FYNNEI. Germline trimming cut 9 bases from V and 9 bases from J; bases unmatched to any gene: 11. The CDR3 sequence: CARPGQGLQKAFF. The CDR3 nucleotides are TGTGCCAGGCCGGGACAGGGCCTACAGAAAGCTTTCTTT. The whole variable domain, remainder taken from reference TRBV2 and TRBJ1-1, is EPEVTQTPSHQVTQMGQEVILRCVPISNHLYFYWYRQILGQKVEFLVSFYNNEISEKSEIFDDQFSVERPDGSNFTLKIRSTKLEDSAMYFCARPGQGLQKAFFGQGTRLTVV.

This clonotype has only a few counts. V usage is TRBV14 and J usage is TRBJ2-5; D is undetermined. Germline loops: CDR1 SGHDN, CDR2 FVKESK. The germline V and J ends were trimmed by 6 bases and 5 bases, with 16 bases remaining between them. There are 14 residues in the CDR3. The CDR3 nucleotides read TGTGCCAGCAGACCCGCCTCGGTCGTGGAGACCCAGTACTTC. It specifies CASRPASVVETQYF. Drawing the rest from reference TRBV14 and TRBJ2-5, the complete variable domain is EAGVTQFPSHSVIEKGQTVTLRCDPISGHDNLYWYRRVMGKEIKFLLHFVKESKQDESGMPNNRFLAERTGGTYSTLKVQPAELEDSGVYFCASRPASVVETQYFGPGTRLLVL.

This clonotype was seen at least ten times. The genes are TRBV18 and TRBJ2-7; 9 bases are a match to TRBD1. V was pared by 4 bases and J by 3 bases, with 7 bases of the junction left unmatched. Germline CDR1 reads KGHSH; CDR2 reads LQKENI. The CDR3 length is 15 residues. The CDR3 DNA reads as TGTGCCAGCTCACTGGGACAGGGCTTCCTCTACGAGCAGTACTTC. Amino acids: CASSLGQGFLYEQYF. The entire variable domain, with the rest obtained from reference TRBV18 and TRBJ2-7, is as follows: NAGVMQNPRHLVRRRGQEARLRCSPMKGHSHVYWYRQLPEEGLKFMVYLQKENIIDESGMPKERFSAEFPKEGPSILRIQQVVRGDSAAYFCASSLGQGFLYEQYFGPGTRLTVT.

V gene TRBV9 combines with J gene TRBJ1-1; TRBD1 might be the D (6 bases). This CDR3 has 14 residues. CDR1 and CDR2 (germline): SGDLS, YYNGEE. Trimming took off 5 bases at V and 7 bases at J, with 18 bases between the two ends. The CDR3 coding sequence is TGTGCCAGCAGTTCGGACAGCCGGGGGCATGAAGCTTTCTTT. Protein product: CASSSDSRGHEAFF.

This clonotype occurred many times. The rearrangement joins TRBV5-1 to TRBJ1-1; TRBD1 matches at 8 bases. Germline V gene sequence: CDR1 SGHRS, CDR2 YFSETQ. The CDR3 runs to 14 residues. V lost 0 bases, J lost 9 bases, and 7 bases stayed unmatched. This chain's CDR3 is CASSLAGQGKKAFF. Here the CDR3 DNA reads TGCGCCAGCAGCTTGGCCGGACAGGGAAAAAAAGCTTTCTTT.

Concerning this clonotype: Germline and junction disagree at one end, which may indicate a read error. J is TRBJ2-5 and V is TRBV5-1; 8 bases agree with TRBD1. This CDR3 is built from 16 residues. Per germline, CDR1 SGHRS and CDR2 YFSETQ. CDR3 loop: CASSVTGALLQEAQYF. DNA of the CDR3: TGCGCCAGCAGCGTGACAGGGGCGCTCCTCCAAGAGGCCCAGTACTTC.

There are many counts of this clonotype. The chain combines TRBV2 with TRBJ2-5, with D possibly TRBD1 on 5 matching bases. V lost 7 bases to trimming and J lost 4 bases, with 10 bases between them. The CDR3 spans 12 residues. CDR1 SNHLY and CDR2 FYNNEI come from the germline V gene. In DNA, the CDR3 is TGTGCCAGCAAGGCAGGGCGAGAGACCCAGTACTTC. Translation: CASKAGRETQYF.

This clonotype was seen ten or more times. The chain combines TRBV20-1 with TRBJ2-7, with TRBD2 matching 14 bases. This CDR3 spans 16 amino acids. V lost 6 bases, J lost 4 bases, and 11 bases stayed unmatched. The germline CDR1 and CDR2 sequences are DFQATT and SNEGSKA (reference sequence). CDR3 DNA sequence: TGCAGTGCGTCCGGGACTAGCGGGAGATTTGTGTACGAGCAGTACTTC. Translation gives CSASGTSGRFVYEQYF.

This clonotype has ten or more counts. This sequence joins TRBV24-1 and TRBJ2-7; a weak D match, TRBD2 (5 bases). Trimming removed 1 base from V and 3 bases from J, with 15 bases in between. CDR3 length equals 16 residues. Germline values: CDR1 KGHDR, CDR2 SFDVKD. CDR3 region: CATSDFSAGGGYEQYF. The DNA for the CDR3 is TGTGCCACCAGTGATTTTTCCGCAGGAGGTGGCTACGAGCAGTACTTC.

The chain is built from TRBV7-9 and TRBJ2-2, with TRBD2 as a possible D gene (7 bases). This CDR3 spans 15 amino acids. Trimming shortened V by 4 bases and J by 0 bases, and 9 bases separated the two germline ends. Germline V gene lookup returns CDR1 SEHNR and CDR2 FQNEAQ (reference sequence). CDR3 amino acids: CASSWGGANTGELFF. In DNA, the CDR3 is TGTGCCAGCAGCTGGGGGGGCGCGAACACCGGGGAGCTGTTTTTT.

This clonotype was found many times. The CDR3 region is CASKKGGYEQYF. In nucleotides, the CDR3 is TGCGCCAGCAAGAAGGGGGGCTACGAGCAGTACTTC. The chain has TRBV5-1 and TRBJ2-7; D tentatively fits TRBD1 or TRBD2 (6 bases each). The V end was cut by 6 bases, the J end by 3 bases, with 10 bases between. CDR3 size: 12 residues. Looked up from germline, CDR1 is SGHRS and CDR2 is YFSETQ.

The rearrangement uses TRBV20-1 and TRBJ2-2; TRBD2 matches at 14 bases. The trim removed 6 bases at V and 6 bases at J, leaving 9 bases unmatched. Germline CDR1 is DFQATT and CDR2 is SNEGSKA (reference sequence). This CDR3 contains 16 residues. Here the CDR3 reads CSAPTSGRALAGELFF. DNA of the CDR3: TGCAGTGCCCCGACTAGCGGGAGGGCCCTCGCCGGGGAGCTGTTTTTT.

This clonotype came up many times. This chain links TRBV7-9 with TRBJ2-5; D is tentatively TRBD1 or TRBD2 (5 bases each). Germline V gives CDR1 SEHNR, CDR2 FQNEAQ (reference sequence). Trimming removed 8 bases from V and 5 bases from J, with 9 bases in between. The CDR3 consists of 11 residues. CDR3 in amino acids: CASARGETQYF. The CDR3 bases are TGTGCCAGCGCCCGGGGCGAGACCCAGTACTTC.

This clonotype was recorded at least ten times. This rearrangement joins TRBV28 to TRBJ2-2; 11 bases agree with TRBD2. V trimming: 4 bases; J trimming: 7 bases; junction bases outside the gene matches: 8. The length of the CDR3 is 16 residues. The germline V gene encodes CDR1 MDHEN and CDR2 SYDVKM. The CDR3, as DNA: TGTGCCAGCAGTTCTCGCACTAGCGGGAGTGGCGGGGAGCTGTTTTTT. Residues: CASSSRTSGSGGELFF.

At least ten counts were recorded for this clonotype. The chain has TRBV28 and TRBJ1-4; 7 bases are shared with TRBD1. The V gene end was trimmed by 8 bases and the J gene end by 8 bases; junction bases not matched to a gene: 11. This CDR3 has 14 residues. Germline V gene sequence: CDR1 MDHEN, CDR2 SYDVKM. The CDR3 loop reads CASLRREGGEKLFF. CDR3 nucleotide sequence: TGTGCCAGCCTGAGAAGGGAAGGGGGCGAAAAACTGTTTTTT. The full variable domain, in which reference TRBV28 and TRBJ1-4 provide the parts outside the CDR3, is DVKVTQSSRYLVKRTGEKVFLECVQDMDHENMFWYRQDPGLGLRLIYFSYDVKMKEKGDIPEGYSVSREKKERFSLILESASTNQTSMYLCASLRREGGEKLFFGSGTQLSVL.

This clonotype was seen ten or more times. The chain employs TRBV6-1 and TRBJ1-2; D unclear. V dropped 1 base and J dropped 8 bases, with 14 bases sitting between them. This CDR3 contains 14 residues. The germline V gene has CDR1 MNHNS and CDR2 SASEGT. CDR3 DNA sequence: TGTGCCAGCAGTGAAGTGGGAGGAGTTGAGGGCTACACCTTC. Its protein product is CASSEVGGVEGYTF.

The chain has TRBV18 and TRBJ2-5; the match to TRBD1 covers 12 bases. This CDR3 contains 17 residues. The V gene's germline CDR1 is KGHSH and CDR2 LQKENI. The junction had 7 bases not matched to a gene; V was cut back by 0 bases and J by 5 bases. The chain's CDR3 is CASSPPWDRGLWETQYF. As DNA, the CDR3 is TGTGCCAGCTCACCACCGTGGGACAGGGGGCTCTGGGAGACCCAGTACTTC.